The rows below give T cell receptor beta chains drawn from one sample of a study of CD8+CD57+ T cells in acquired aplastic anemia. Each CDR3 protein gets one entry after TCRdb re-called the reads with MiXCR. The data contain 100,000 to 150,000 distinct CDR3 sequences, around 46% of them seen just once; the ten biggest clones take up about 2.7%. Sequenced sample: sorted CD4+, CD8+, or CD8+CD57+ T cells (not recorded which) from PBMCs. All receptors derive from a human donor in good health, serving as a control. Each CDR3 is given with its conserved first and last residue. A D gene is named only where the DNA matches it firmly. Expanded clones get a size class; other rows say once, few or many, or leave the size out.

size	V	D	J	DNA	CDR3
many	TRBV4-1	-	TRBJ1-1	TGCGCCAGCAGCCAAGATATCGGCAGGCCCCAGGGAAGAGCTTTCTTT	CASSQDIGRPQGRAFF
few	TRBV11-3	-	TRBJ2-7	TGTGCCAGCAGCGCGGGACCTGTCTCCTACGAGCAGTACTTC	CASSAGPVSYEQYF
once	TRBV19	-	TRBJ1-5	TGTGCCAGTAGTATAGGCAGTACCCACAATCAGCCCCAGCATTTT	CASSIGSTHNQPQHF
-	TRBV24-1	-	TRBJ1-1	TGTGCCACCAGTGAAGGCAGAAACACTGAAGCTTTCTTT	CATSEGRNTEAFF
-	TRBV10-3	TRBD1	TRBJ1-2	TGTGCCATCAGTACATGGACAGGGGTGGGTGGCTACACCTTC	CAISTWTGVGGYTF
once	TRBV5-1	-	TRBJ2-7	TGCGCCAGCAGCCGGGACGACTACGAGCAGTACTTC	CASSRDDYEQYF
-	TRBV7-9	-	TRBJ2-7	TGTGCCAGCAGCTCCCTCGCGGTCCCGGACGACGAGCAGTACTTC	CASSSLAVPDDEQYF
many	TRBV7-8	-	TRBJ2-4	TGTGCCAGCAGCCGAACGGGGGTAGCCAAAAACATTCAGTACTTC	CASSRTGVAKNIQYF
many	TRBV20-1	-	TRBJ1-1	TGCAGTGCTAGACTTGGATCGGGCACTGAAGCTTTCTTT	CSARLGSGTEAFF
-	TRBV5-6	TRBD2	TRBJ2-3	TGTGCCAGCAGCTTTCTGACTAGCGGGGGGACAGATACGCAGTATTTT	CASSFLTSGGTDTQYF
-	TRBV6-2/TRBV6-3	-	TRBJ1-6	TGTGCCAGCAGCCCTGGAGGGGGTTCACCCCTCCACTTT	CASSPGGGSPLHF
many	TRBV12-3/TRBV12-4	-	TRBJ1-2	TGTGCCAGCAGTCTCGCCCCGGCCGGTGTCTATGGCTACACCTTC	CASSLAPAGVYGYTF
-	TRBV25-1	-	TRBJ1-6	TGTGCCAGCAGTGAATCCAGGGGACCCTATAATTCACCCCTCCACTTT	CASSESRGPYNSPLHF
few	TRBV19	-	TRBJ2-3	TGTGCCAGTAGGGGGGCGTCTGGCACAGATACGCAGTATTTT	CASRGASGTDTQYF
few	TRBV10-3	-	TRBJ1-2	TGTGCCATCACTAACCAGGGCGGGCAGGTGACTTATGGCTACACCTTC	CAITNQGGQVTYGYTF
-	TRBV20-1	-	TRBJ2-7	-	CSVAGGAYEQCF
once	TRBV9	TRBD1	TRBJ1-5	TGTGCCAGCAGCTCGCGGACAGGGCACAATCAGCCCCAGCATTTT	CASSSRTGHNQPQHF
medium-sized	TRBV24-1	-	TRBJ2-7	TGTGCCACCAGTGAAGGTCCGAGGGACGAGCAGTACTTC	CATSEGPRDEQYF
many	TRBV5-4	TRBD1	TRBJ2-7	TGTGCCAGCAGCTTGGTAGAACCGGGACAGGGTACTTACGAGCAGTACTTC	CASSLVEPGQGTYEQYF
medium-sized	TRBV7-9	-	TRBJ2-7	TGTGCCAGCAGCCGAGGGAACGAGCAGTACTTC	CASSRGNEQYF
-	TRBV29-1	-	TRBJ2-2	TGCAGCGTTGCGGGGGCCACCGGGGAGCTGTTTTTT	CSVAGATGELFF
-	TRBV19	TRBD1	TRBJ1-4	TGTGCCAGCAGGGACAGCCTCCTTAATGAAAAACTGTTTTTT	CASRDSLLNEKLFF
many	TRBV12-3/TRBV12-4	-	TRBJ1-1	TGTGCCAGCAGTTTAGTCGGTGGTTGGGACACTGAAGCTTTCTTT	CASSLVGGWDTEAFF
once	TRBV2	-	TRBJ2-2	TGTGCCAGCAGGGAGGGGACAAACACCGGGGAGCTGTTTTTT	CASREGTNTGELFF
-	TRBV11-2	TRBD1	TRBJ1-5	TGTGCCAGCAGCTTCCGACAGGGGCAGCAGCCCCAGCATTTT	CASSFRQGQQPQHF
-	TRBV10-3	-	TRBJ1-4	TGTGCCAGCAGTTACCTAGAGGGGGGGGGAACTAATGAAAAACTGTTTTTT	CASSYLEGGGTNEKLFF
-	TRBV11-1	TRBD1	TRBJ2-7	TGTGCCAGCAGTTTTGGGACAGGGCCTCACGAGCAGTACTTC	CASSFGTGPHEQYF
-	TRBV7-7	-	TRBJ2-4	TGTGCCAGCAGCTTCGGGGAAGGAGACATTCAGTACTTC	CASSFGEGDIQYF
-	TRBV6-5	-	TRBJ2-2	TGTGCCAGCAGTTACGAGGGGAGAATCACCGGGGAGCTGTTTTTT	CASSYEGRITGELFF
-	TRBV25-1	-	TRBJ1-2	TGTGCCAGCAGTTCATCGGTCAGGGTTGCTAACTGTGGCTACACCTTC	CASSSSVRVANCGYTF
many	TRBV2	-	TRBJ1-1	TGTGCCAGCAGTGAAAGGGCCACTGAAGCTTTCTTT	CASSERATEAFF
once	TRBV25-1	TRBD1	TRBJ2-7	TGTGCCACCAGTGTTCCGGGACAGCGATCCTACGAGCAGTACTTC	CATSVPGQRSYEQYF
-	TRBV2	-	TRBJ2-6	TGTGCCAGCAGTGAAAGGGGCTCTGGGGCCAACGTCCTGACTTTC	CASSERGSGANVLTF
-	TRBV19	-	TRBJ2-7	TGTGCCAGTAGTCCGCGACACTCCACCAACTACGAGCAGTACTTC	CASSPRHSTNYEQYF
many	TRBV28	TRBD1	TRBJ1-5	TGTGCCAGCAGTCTCGACAGGGCCCTTAGCAATCAGCCCCAGCATTTT	CASSLDRALSNQPQHF
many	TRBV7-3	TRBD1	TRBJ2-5	TGTGCCAGCAGCTCCGACAGGGGGAGGGAGACCCAGTACTTC	CASSSDRGRETQYF
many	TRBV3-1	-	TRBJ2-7	TGTGCCAGCAGTCGGCCAGGGCTCTCCTACGAGCAGTACTTC	CASSRPGLSYEQYF
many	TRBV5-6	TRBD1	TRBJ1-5	TGTGCCAGCAGCTTGGGTCAGGGGGTGAATCAGCCCCAGCATTTT	CASSLGQGVNQPQHF
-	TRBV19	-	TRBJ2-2	TGTGCCAGTAGTTTAAACTCGTGGACCGGGGAGCTGTTTTTT	CASSLNSWTGELFF
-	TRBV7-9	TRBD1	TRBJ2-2	TGTGCCAGCAGCGAACAGGGGGCCGGGGAGCTGTTTTTT	CASSEQGAGELFF
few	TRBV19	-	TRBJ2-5	TGTGCCAGTAGTATCTCAGCTCAAGAGACCCAGTACTTC	CASSISAQETQYF